These 6 T cell receptor beta chains originate from one sample sequenced in a study of OX40 agonist ivuxolimab in advanced cancers. Produced via immunoSEQ multiplex PCR; TCRdb's table is partial and in-frame only. The sample lists 95,000 to 100,000 clones, approximately 83% seen once, with 1.4% to 1.5% in the top ten. The material sequenced was CD4+ or CD8+ T cells sorted from blood, taken in a trial of the OX40 agonist ivuxolimab. Source of these receptors: an adult with an advanced solid tumor such as melanoma, head and neck, liver or kidney cancer.

The count of this clone is one. This chain connects TRBV28 to TRBJ2-5; TRBD2 matches 12 bases. Germline CDR1 is MDHEN and CDR2 is SYDVKM. The V segment lost 0 bases and the J segment 4 bases; nucleotides outside the gene matches: 0. This CDR3 has 15 amino acids. CDR3 amino acids: CASSLWTSGGETQYF. CDR3 nucleotide sequence: TGTGCCAGCAGTTTATGGACTAGCGGGGGAGAGACCCAGTACTTC.

This chain uses TRBV5-5 with TRBJ1-1, with D unresolved. V lost 5 bases, J lost 1 base, and 9 bases lay in between. CDR3 size: 13 residues. Looked up from germline, CDR1 is SGHKS and CDR2 is YYEKEE (reference sequence). The CDR3 sequence is CASSSDTNTEAFF. The CDR3 bases are TGTGCCAGCAGTTCTGACACGAACACTGAAGCTTTCTTT.

The rearrangement uses TRBV11-2 and TRBJ1-4; a weak D match, TRBD1 (5 bases). CDR1 and CDR2 from the germline V gene are SGHAT and FQNNGV. V lost 0 bases to trimming and J lost 5 bases, with 13 bases between them. The CDR3 covers 16 residues. The CDR3 sequence is CASSLDLGQSNEKLFF. CDR3 nucleotide sequence: TGTGCCAGCAGCTTAGATCTGGGGCAGTCAAATGAAAAACTGTTTTTT.

V usage is TRBV6-4 and J usage is TRBJ2-1; D tentatively reads TRBD1 or TRBD2 (5 bases each). V was clipped by 6 bases and J by 7 bases, with 16 bases between them. The CDR3 is 14 amino acids. CDR1 is MRHNA, CDR2 SNTAGT, per germline. CDR3 region: CASSPWDGNNEQFF. For the CDR3, the DNA is TGTGCCAGCAGCCCCTGGGACGGAAATAATGAGCAGTTCTTC.

This chain links TRBV2 with TRBJ1-2; D gene uncertain. Trimming stripped 4 bases from V and 6 bases from J, with 18 bases between. The germline V gene encodes CDR1 SNHLY and CDR2 FYNNEI. The CDR3 runs 15 residues. The DNA for the CDR3 is TGTGCCAGCAGTGTAAGTGGGTTTAGGGATCATGGCTACACCTTC. Amino acid sequence: CASSVSGFRDHGYTF. The entire variable domain, with the rest obtained from reference TRBV2 and TRBJ1-2, is as follows: EPEVTQTPSHQVTQMGQEVILRCVPISNHLYFYWYRQILGQKVEFLVSFYNNEISEKSEIFDDQFSVERPDGSNFTLKIRSTKLEDSAMYFCASSVSGFRDHGYTFGSGTRLTVV.

V usage is TRBV7-3 and J usage is TRBJ2-5; 16 bases are a match to TRBD2. Germline trimming cut 5 bases from V and 2 bases from J; bases unmatched to any gene: 8. The CDR3 contains 18 residues. Germline CDR1 reads SGHTA; CDR2 reads FQGTGA. This CDR3 reads CASSPGTSGGASQETQYF. CDR3 coding DNA: TGTGCCAGCAGCCCAGGGACTAGCGGGGGGGCTTCTCAAGAGACCCAGTACTTC. The whole variable domain, remainder taken from reference TRBV7-3 and TRBJ2-5, is GAGVSQTPSNKVTEKGKYVELRCDPISGHTALYWYRQSLGQGPEFLIYFQGTGAADDSGLPNDRFFAVRPEGSVSTLKIQRTERGDSAVYLCASSPGTSGGASQETQYFGPGTRLLVL.